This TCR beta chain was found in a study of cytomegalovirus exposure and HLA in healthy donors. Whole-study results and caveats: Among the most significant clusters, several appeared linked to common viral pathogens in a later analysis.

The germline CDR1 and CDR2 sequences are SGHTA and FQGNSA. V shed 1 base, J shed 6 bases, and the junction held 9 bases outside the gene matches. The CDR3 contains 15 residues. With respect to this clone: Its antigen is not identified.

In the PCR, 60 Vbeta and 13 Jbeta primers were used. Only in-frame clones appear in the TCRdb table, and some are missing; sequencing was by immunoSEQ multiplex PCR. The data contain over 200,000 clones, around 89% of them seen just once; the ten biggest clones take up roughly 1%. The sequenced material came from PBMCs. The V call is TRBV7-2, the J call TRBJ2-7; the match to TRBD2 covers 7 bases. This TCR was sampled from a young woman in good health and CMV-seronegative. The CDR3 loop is CASSLEWEGPLEQYF. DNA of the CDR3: TGTGCCAGCAGCTTAGAATGGGAGGGCCCCCTCGAGCAGTACTTC.